The 20 T cell receptor beta chains reported below all come from one sample, sequenced in a study of human T cells and chemical hapten exposure. TCRdb called the RACE reads again in MiXCR, with one record for every CDR3 protein. The sample carries more than 85,000 distinct CDR3 sequences, 34% recorded once. Time point given: patch test 3, about 24 weeks after DPC sensitization. Treatment reported: therapeutic diphenylcyclopropenone sensitization with weekly scalp DPC. This specimen consisted of whole blood, obtained in connection with sensitization to the hapten diphenylcyclopropenone (DPC). These TCRs come from a man aged 35 to 55 with alopecia areata. Some clones in this sample may be carry-over from other donors' samples.

This clonotype was detected only a few times. The gene calls are TRBV2 and TRBJ2-3; D may correspond to TRBD1 or TRBD2 (6 bases each). The V end lost 4 bases, the J end lost 0 bases, and 8 bases lay between the germline ends. Germline V gives CDR1 SNHLY, CDR2 FYNNEI. CDR3 size: 14 residues. CDR3 region: CASSAGASTDTQYF. The CDR3 DNA sequence: TGTGCCAGCAGTGCGGGGGCTAGCACAGATACGCAGTATTTT. The variable domain in full, with the rest retrieved from reference TRBV2 and TRBJ2-3, is EPEVTQTPSHQVTQMGQEVILRCVPISNHLYFYWYRQILGQKVEFLVSFYNNEISEKSEIFDDQFSVERPDGSNFTLKIRSTKLEDSAMYFCASSAGASTDTQYFGPGTRLTVL.

This clonotype has more than one count but fewer than ten. This rearrangement joins TRBV6-1 to TRBJ2-1; D is uncertain. Germline CDR1 and CDR2: MNHNS and SASEGT. This CDR3 contains 15 residues. Trimming stripped 1 base from V and 3 bases from J, with 10 bases between. CDR3 region: CASSEGVESYNEQFF. In DNA, the CDR3 is TGTGCCAGCAGTGAAGGAGTGGAGAGCTACAATGAGCAGTTCTTC.

The CDR3 spells CASSQGSTSGRIPTGELFF. The CDR3 nucleotides read TGTGCCAGCAGCCAAGGCTCGACTAGCGGGAGGATCCCCACCGGGGAGCTGTTTTTT. V gene TRBV4-2 combines with J gene TRBJ2-2; 13 nucleotides align to TRBD2. The junction had 9 bases not matched to a gene; V was cut back by 1 base and J by 4 bases. Germline V gene lookup returns CDR1 LGHNA and CDR2 YNFKEQ. The CDR3 is 19 residues long.

This sequence joins TRBV5-1 and TRBJ2-3; 10 bases fit TRBD1. With V trimmed by 4 bases and J by 3 bases, 8 bases remained unmatched. CDR1 is SGHRS, CDR2 YFSETQ, per germline. CDR3 length: 16 residues. DNA of the CDR3: TGCGCCAGCAGCCGGGACAGGGGAGGTGGAACAGATACGCAGTATTTT. Translating gives CASSRDRGGGTDTQYF.

This clonotype came up a few times. The chain couples TRBV24-1 to TRBJ1-6; D call uncertain. The germline V and J ends were trimmed by 10 bases and 3 bases, with 12 bases remaining between them. Germline-derived CDR1 and CDR2 are KGHDR and SFDVKD. The CDR3 is 14 residues long. The DNA of the CDR3 is TGTGCCACGTCCGGCGGTGACTATAATTCACCCCTCCACTTT. Its protein is CATSGGDYNSPLHF.

This clonotype was counted a single time. J is TRBJ2-3 and V is TRBV10-3, with D possibly matching TRBD2 (5 bases). V was cut by 3 bases and J by 6 bases, with 16 bases left in between. Germline-derived CDR1 and CDR2 are ENHRY and SYGVKD. The CDR3 runs to 15 residues. The CDR3 DNA follows: TGTGCCATCAGTGATTCGGGGAAAGAAGGGGATACGCAGTATTTT. Encoded protein: CAISDSGKEGDTQYF.

This clonotype appeared once. The chain uses TRBV3-1 and TRBJ2-7; D perhaps matches TRBD1 (5 bases). CDR3 size: 13 residues. Per the germline V gene, CDR1 is LGHDT and CDR2 is YNNKEL (reference sequence). Deletions cut 4 bases from V and 2 bases from J, with 9 bases between. CDR3 protein: CASSPGHTYEQYF. The DNA of the CDR3 is TGTGCCAGCAGCCCCGGACATACCTACGAGCAGTACTTC.

The V gene is TRBV29-1, the J gene TRBJ2-3; possibly TRBD1 for D (5 bases). This CDR3 has 17 residues. Trimming took off 0 bases at V and 2 bases at J, with 18 bases between the two ends. CDR1 and CDR2 from the germline V gene are SQVTM and ANQGSEA. The CDR3 here is CSVEDPDSQTFTDTQYF. The CDR3 region has the DNA TGCAGCGTTGAAGATCCCGACAGCCAAACCTTCACAGATACGCAGTATTTT.

This clonotype was seen more than once but under ten times. V is TRBV3-1 and J is TRBJ2-3; D is possibly TRBD2 (6 bases). The CDR3 extends over 20 amino acids. Germline V gene sequence: CDR1 LGHDT, CDR2 YNNKEL (reference sequence). V was shortened by 0 bases and J by 2 bases, with 24 bases between the two germline ends. CDR3 sequence reads: CASSQDALATSSETTDTQYF. The DNA of the CDR3 is TGTGCCAGCAGCCAAGATGCCCTTGCTACGTCTAGCGAAACCACAGATACGCAGTATTTT.

V and J are TRBV25-1 and TRBJ2-3; 11 bases align to TRBD2. This CDR3 is built from 13 residues. The junction had 1 base not matched to a gene; V was cut back by 8 bases and J by 3 bases. The germline V gene encodes CDR1 MGHDK and CDR2 SYGVNS. DNA of the CDR3: TGTGCCAGCGTAGCGGGGGGGACAGATACGCAGTATTTT. Translated, it gives CASVAGGTDTQYF.

The sample holds a few counts of this clonotype. The rearrangement links TRBV6-2 or TRBV6-3 to TRBJ1-2; TRBD1 matches 10 bases. CDR3 length: 19 amino acids. V dropped 0 bases and J dropped 0; count of bases not matched to a gene: 10. The germline gives CDR1 MNHEY, CDR2 SVGEGT. In nucleotides, the CDR3 is TGTGCCAGCAGTTACTCACCAAGACAGGGGGCGGCTTCTAACTATGGCTACACCTTC. Translation gives CASSYSPRQGAASNYGYTF.

The rearrangement uses TRBV20-1 and TRBJ2-1; possibly TRBD1 or TRBD2 for D (6 bases each). Trimming removed 3 bases at V and 8 bases at J, with 17 bases between. The CDR3 totals 14 residues. Per the germline V gene, CDR1 is DFQATT and CDR2 is SNEGSKA (reference sequence). CDR3 DNA: TGCAGTGCTAGCGTCGGGGGCCGGTTTGATGAGCAGTTCTTC. It yields the protein CSASVGGRFDEQFF.

This clonotype was seen many times. The chain couples TRBV4-2 to TRBJ2-3, with 14 bases matching TRBD2. The germline CDR1 and CDR2 sequences are LGHNA and YNFKEQ. V was pared by 4 bases and J by 1 base, with 7 bases of the junction left unmatched. The CDR3 spans 18 residues. CDR3 residues: CASSPRLAGGSGTDTQYF. The DNA for the CDR3 is TGTGCCAGCAGCCCCCGACTAGCGGGAGGGAGTGGCACAGATACGCAGTATTTT.

The chain combines TRBV9 with TRBJ2-7; 7 nucleotides align to TRBD2. Germline loops: CDR1 SGDLS, CDR2 YYNGEE. This CDR3 has 15 amino acids. V was pared by 0 bases and J by 2 bases, with 5 bases of the junction left unmatched. The CDR3 DNA reads as TGTGCCAGCAGCGTAGCGGGAGGTGATGCCTACGAGCAGTACTTC. Protein product: CASSVAGGDAYEQYF.

The rearrangement joins TRBV20-1 to TRBJ2-3, with 8 bases matching TRBD2. The germline V gene has CDR1 DFQATT and CDR2 SNEGSKA (reference sequence). The CDR3 sequence is 15 residues long. V lost 2 bases, J lost 1 base, and 5 bases stayed unmatched. The CDR3 is CSARNPAGGTDTQYF. Here the CDR3 DNA reads TGCAGTGCTAGAAACCCAGCGGGGGGCACAGATACGCAGTATTTT.

Ten or more counts support this clonotype. The chain uses TRBV20-1 and TRBJ2-1, with D perhaps TRBD2 (5 bases). The V and J ends lost 6 bases and 8 bases respectively, with 23 bases between them. The CDR3 has 15 residues. Germline V lookup: CDR1 DFQATT, CDR2 SNEGSKA (reference sequence). The CDR3, as DNA: TGCAGTGCATCGGGGAATAGAGCCAACTCCGATGAGCAGTTCTTC. Translated: CSASGNRANSDEQFF.

The chain uses TRBV4-3 and TRBJ2-1; TRBD1 is a possible D gene (5 bases). The CDR3 is 15 residues long. The V end lost 1 base, the J end lost 7 bases, and 14 bases lay between the germline ends. Germline assignment: CDR1 LGHNA and CDR2 YSLEER. CDR3 DNA sequence: TGCGCCAGCAGCCAAGGGAGTACAGGCCCTAATGAGCAGTTCTTC. It specifies CASSQGSTGPNEQFF.

This clonotype was picked up a small number of times. The V call is TRBV11-2, the J call TRBJ2-1; 8 bases line up with TRBD2. The V and J ends lost 6 bases and 10 bases, in that order; junction bases with no gene match: 14. Looked up from germline, CDR1 is SGHAT and CDR2 is FQNNGV. This CDR3 has 15 amino acids. The CDR3 DNA is TGTGCCAGCAGAGAGACTAGCGCCCCTTCGGGGGAGCAGTTCTTC. It encodes CASRETSAPSGEQFF. The entire variable domain, with the rest obtained from reference TRBV11-2 and TRBJ2-1, is as follows: EAGVAQSPRYKIIEKRQSVAFWCNPISGHATLYWYQQILGQGPKLLIQFQNNGVVDDSQLPKDRFSAERLKGVDSTLKIQPAKLEDSAVYLCASRETSAPSGEQFFGPGTRLTVL.

J is TRBJ2-3 and V is TRBV5-1; no definite D call. This CDR3 has 12 amino acids. Trimming shortened V by 4 bases and J by 5 bases, and 8 bases separated the two germline ends. CDR1 is SGHRS and CDR2 is YFSETQ in the germline V gene. CDR3 DNA: TGCGCCAGCAGCCACCCCCTAGATACGCAGTATTTT. It translates to CASSHPLDTQYF.

V is TRBV10-3 and J is TRBJ2-5; tentative D call: TRBD2 (6 bases). Trimming left V 3 bases short and J 3 bases short, with 8 bases between. Looked up from germline, CDR1 is ENHRY and CDR2 is SYGVKD. The CDR3 has 13 amino acids. The CDR3 DNA sequence: TGTGCCATCAGTGAACGGGGGAAAGAGACCCAGTACTTC. Its protein product is CAISERGKETQYF.